This is a list of T cell receptor beta chains from one sample in a study of shared clonotypes between healthy human individuals. Method: immunoSEQ multiplex PCR; TCRdb's copy keeps in-frame clones and lacks some. The sample yields 500,000 to 700,000 clones, 85% to 95% seen once. The specimen was naive CD8+ T cells sorted from blood. All receptors come from a woman aged 25 to 39 in good health. CDR3s include the opening cysteine and the closing phenylalanine or tryptophan. A D gene is named only where the DNA matches it firmly. Where a row states a size, it is once, few, many or the class of an expanded clone; other rows omit it.

TRBV10-3	NA	TRBD2	TRBJ2-1	TGTGCCATCAGTGCACCAACTAGCGGGATAGAGAATGAGCAGTTCTTC	CAISAPTSGIENEQFF
TRBV25-1	NA	NA	TRBJ2-7	TGTGCCAGCAGTGATCTAGAGGGGGTTTTCGAGCAGTACTTC	CASSDLEGVFEQYF
TRBV28	NA	TRBD2	TRBJ2-7	TGTGCCAGCAGTTCTCTTCAGTTAGCGGGAGACTACGAGCAGTACTTC	CASSSLQLAGDYEQYF
TRBV7-6	NA	NA	TRBJ2-7	TGTGCCAGCAGCTTAGGGGACGACCTGAACTCCTACGAGCAGTACTTC	CASSLGDDLNSYEQYF
TRBV19	NA	NA	TRBJ1-2	TGTGCCAGTAACACGGGACACGTCTATGGCTACACCTTC	CASNTGHVYGYTF
TRBV9	NA	NA	TRBJ2-1	TGTGCCAGCAGCGTAGTGGGACTTAGCTCCTACAATGAGCAGTTCTTC	CASSVVGLSSYNEQFF
TRBV4-2	NA	TRBD1	TRBJ2-3	TGTGCCAGCAGCGTGTTCGGGCCACCAGGGGGAGATACGCAGTATTTT	CASSVFGPPGGDTQYF
TRBV5-5	NA	TRBD1	TRBJ2-7	TGTGCCAGCAGCTTGCCTCCGGAGACAGGGTTCGTCGAGCAGTACTTC	CASSLPPETGFVEQYF
TRBV30	NA	TRBD2	TRBJ2-2	TGTGCCGAGCTAGCGGGAGGGAATGCCGGGGAGCTGTTTTTT	CAELAGGNAGELFF
TRBV7-2	NA	NA	TRBJ2-1	TGTGCCAGCAGCTTAGCCACAGGGACTTCTCCCTACAATGAGCAGTTCTTC	CASSLATGTSPYNEQFF
TRBV2	NA	TRBD1	TRBJ1-1	TGTGCCAGCCAACAGGGGAAAACTGAAGCTTTCTTT	CASQQGKTEAFF
TRBV2	NA	NA	TRBJ2-5	TGTGCCAGCAGTGTGGGGGGCGGTACGGAGACCCAGTACTTC	CASSVGGGTETQYF
TRBV6-8	NA	TRBD2	TRBJ2-1	TGTGCCAGCAGTTACTCGACAGTCCAACTACTAGCGGGACTCAATGAGCAGTTCTTC	CASSYSTVQLLAGLNEQFF
TRBV27	NA	NA	TRBJ1-6	TGTGCCAGCAGGCACGGAGAGGGGTCCAACCCAGGGACACCCCTCCACTTT	CASRHGEGSNPGTPLHF
TRBV4-1	NA	NA	TRBJ2-7	TGCGCCAGCAGCCAAGTGGGGGGGCCCGACCCCTACGAGCAGTACTTC	CASSQVGGPDPYEQYF
TRBV5-5	NA	TRBD2	TRBJ2-1	TGTGCCAGCAGTCGTAGCGGGACCCCATACAATGAGCAGTTCTTC	CASSRSGTPYNEQFF
TRBV7-8	NA	TRBD1	TRBJ1-4	TGTGCCAGCAGCTTCAGACAGGGGGCAACTAATGAAAAACTGTTTTTT	CASSFRQGATNEKLFF
TRBV7-2	NA	NA	TRBJ1-2	TGTGCCAGCAGCTTATTATCGGCGGCTAACTATGGCTACACCTTC	CASSLLSAANYGYTF
TRBV27	NA	TRBD2	TRBJ2-7	TGTGCCAGCAGTTTGCTCCCGGGGACTAGCTACGAGCAGTACTTC	CASSLLPGTSYEQYF
TRBV19	NA	TRBD2	TRBJ2-1	TGTGCCAGTAGTGACCTTTTAGCGGGATCCTCCTACAATGAGCAGTTCTTC	CASSDLLAGSSYNEQFF
TRBV9	NA	TRBD1	TRBJ2-2	TGTGCCAGCGGCAAACAGGGGGCGAACACCGGGGAGCTGTTTTTT	CASGKQGANTGELFF
TRBV27	once	TRBD1	TRBJ1-1	TGTGCCAGCAGTCTGACAGGGGGATACACTGAAGCTTTCTTT	CASSLTGGYTEAFF
TRBV5-1	NA	NA	TRBJ2-7	TGCGCCAGCAGCTTGGCCTCCGCAGCGAGCGAGCAGTACTTC	CASSLASAASEQYF